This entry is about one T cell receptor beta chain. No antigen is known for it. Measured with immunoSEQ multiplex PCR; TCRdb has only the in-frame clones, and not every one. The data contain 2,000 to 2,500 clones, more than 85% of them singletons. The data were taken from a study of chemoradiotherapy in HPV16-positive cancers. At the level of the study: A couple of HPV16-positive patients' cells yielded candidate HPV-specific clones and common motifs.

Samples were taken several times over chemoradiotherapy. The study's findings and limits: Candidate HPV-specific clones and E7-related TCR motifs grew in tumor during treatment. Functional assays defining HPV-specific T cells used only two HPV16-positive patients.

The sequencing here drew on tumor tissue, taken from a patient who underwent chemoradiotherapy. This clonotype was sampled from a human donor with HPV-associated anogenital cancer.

The CDR3 here is CASSQGLGGTALSGANVLTF. The CDR3 coding sequence is TGCGCCAGCAGCCAAGGTCTGGGCGGTACCGCTTTGTCTGGGGCCAACGTCCTGACTTTC. This chain joins TRBV4-3 and TRBJ2-6; D call uncertain. Looked up from germline, CDR1 is LGHNA and CDR2 is YSLEER. The CDR3 runs to 20 residues. V dropped 1 base and J dropped 1 base, with 20 bases sitting between them.